This T cell receptor beta chain was documented in a study of cytomegalovirus exposure and HLA in healthy donors. Study conclusions and caveats: Diagnosis of cytomegalovirus status made by the classifier reportedly showed high specificity and sensitivity. In vitro assays verified that a few CMV-associated chains recognized CMV antigens specifically.

The assay was immunoSEQ multiplex PCR, and TCRdb's table has in-frame clones only and misses some. The table lists more than 300,000 clones, roughly 88% of them singletons. With respect to this clone: Its antigen is as yet unknown.

The CDR3 totals 16 residues. V gave up 2 bases and J gave up 4 bases, with 14 bases separating them. Germline-derived CDR1 and CDR2 are MNHEY and SVGAGI. This sequence joins TRBV6-5 and TRBJ2-2; D not resolved. The sample was PBMCs. This sequence originates from a woman aged 18-29 years in good health and CMV-seronegative. As DNA, the CDR3 is TGTGCCAGCAGTTACGACTCCTCCCTGGGCACCGGGGAGCTGTTTTTT. Translation gives CASSYDSSLGTGELFF.